This T cell receptor beta chain was sequenced for a study of immune evolution from preneoplasia to lung adenocarcinoma. Across the whole study: HLA loss of heterozygosity: roughly 6.4% AIS, about 15% MIA, about 35% ADC, none AAH.

Study-wide findings and caveats: Later-stage lesions appeared to have more T cells, more diversity, less clonality. Top clone share appeared to fall from AAH through AIS, MIA, adenocarcinoma.

The repertoire was sequenced with immunoSEQ multiplex PCR; TCRdb's copy has only in-frame clones and lacks some. The sample yields about 3,500 clones, approximately 73% seen once. Patients had resection in Japan or China between the mid-2010s and the late 2010s. Remarks on this clone: Its antigen is still unknown.

CDR1 MNHEY and CDR2 SVGAGI come from the germline V gene. This CDR3 has 14 amino acids. The trim removed 2 bases at V and 9 bases at J, leaving 8 bases unmatched. The V gene is TRBV6-5, the J gene TRBJ2-3; 7 bases are a match to TRBD1. This TCR derives from a person aged 60-80 years with lung adenocarcinoma. What was sequenced was FFPE minimally invasive lung adenocarcinoma tissue. CDR3 sequence reads: CASSYTPVRGTQYF. Here the CDR3 DNA reads TGTGCCAGCAGTTACACCCCCGTCAGGGGGACGCAGTATTTT.